The subject of this entry is one T cell receptor (beta chain). Its cognate antigen is unknown. The data originate from a study of T-cell reconstitution after alpha-beta-depleted transplantation in children. The TCRbeta library was prepared with unique molecular identifiers. TCRdb recomputed calls from the PCR reads with MiXCR, one row per CDR3 protein. In the table there are almost 600,000 distinct CDR3 sequences, 27% of which are singletons. Overall study results and limits: At one year after transplant, newly produced T cells mostly accounted for T-cell counts and diversity. Approximately two months post-transplant, alpha-beta T cells reportedly originated from several hundred expanded graft clones.

Germline-derived CDR1 and CDR2 are KGHDR and SFDVKD. The V segment lost 3 bases and the J segment 4 bases; nucleotides outside the gene matches: 13. CDR3 length: 19 amino acids. The origin of this receptor is a boy less than two years old with Wiskott-Aldrich syndrome, due to receive a stem cell transplant. The starting material was PBMCs, obtained before TCRalphabeta/CD19-depleted stem cell transplant. The chain links TRBV24-1 to TRBJ2-5; TRBD2 matches 13 bases. The chain's CDR3 is CATSDPAVPLAGGPETQYF. CDR3 nucleotides: TGTGCCACCAGTGATCCCGCCGTCCCACTAGCGGGAGGGCCAGAGACCCAGTACTTC.